The present T cell receptor (beta chain) was sequenced within a study of blood T cell repertoires in COVID-19. Study context: Collection of acute and convalescent COVID-19 samples took place in the United States, Italy and Spain. T cells, B-cell-depleted T cells, or PBMCs supplied cDNA or gDNA.

Authors' processing steps: Estimates of nucleated cell counts were drawn from the amplification of reference gene primers. Only in-frame clones appear in the TCRdb table, and some are missing; sequencing was by immunoSEQ multiplex PCR. From that table come the V and J calls and clone size; the DNA was used to work out D and trimming. The sample carries 200,000 to 250,000 clones, approximately 86% recorded once. Germline assignment: CDR1 SGDLS and CDR2 YYNGEE. Trimming removed 3 bases at V and 4 bases at J, with 14 bases between. The length of the CDR3 is 15 residues. The source of this sequence is a man between 18 and 29 years old with active or convalescent COVID-19. Input material: peripheral blood. The chain uses TRBV9 and TRBJ2-1; D ambiguous. CDR3 amino acids: CASSGDSTYYNEQFF. As DNA, the CDR3 is TGTGCCAGCAGCGGTGACTCGACCTATTACAATGAGCAGTTCTTC.